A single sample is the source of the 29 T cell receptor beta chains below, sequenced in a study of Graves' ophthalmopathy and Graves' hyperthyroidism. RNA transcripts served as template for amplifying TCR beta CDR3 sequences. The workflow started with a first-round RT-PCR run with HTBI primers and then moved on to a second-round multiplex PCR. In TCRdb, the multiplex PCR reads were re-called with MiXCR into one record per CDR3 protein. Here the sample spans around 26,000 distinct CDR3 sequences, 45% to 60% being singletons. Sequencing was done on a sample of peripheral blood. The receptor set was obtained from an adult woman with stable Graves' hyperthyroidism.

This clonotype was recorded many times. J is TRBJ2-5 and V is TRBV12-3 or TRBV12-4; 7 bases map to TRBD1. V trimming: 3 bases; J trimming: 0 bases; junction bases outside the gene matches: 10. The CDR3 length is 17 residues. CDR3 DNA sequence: TGTGCCAGCAGTTTGAATACAGCGACAGGGAACCAAGAGACCCAGTACTTC. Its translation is CASSLNTATGNQETQYF.

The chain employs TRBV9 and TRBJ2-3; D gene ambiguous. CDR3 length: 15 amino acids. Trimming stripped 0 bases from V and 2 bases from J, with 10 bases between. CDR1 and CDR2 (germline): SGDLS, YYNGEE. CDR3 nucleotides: TGTGCCAGCAGCGTAGCCGGGTCGAACACAGATACGCAGTATTTT. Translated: CASSVAGSNTDTQYF.

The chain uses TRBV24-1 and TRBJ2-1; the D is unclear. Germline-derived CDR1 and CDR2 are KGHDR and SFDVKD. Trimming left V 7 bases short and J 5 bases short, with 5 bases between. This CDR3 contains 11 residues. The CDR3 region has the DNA TGTGCCACCAGCGATCACAATGAGCAGTTCTTC. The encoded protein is CATSDHNEQFF.

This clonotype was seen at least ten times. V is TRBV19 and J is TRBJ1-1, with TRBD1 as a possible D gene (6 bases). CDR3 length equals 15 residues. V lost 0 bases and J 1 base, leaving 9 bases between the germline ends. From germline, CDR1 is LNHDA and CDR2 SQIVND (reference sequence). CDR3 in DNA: TGTGCCAGTAGTATAGACCGGACAGAGAACACTGAAGCTTTCTTT. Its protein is CASSIDRTENTEAFF. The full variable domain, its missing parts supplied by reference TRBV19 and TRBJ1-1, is DGGITQSPKYLFRKEGQNVTLSCEQNLNHDAMYWYRQDPGQGLRLIYYSQIVNDFQKGDIAEGYSVSREKKESFPLTVTSAQKNPTAFYLCASSIDRTENTEAFFGQGTRLTVV.

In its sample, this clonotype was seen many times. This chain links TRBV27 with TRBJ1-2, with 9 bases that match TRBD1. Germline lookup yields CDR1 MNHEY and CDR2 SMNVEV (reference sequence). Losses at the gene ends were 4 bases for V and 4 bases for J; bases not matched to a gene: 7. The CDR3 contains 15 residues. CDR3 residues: CASSWSDRGTYGYTF. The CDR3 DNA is TGTGCCAGCAGTTGGTCGGACAGGGGAACCTATGGCTACACCTTC.

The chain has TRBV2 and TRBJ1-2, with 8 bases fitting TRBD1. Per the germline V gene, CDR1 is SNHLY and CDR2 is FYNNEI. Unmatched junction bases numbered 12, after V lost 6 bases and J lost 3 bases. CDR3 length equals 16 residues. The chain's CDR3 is CASSGSPGQEYYGYTF. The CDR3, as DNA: TGTGCCAGCAGCGGCTCTCCGGGACAGGAGTACTATGGCTACACCTTC.

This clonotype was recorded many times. Here the CDR3 reads CASSPHSGRAAYEQYF. CDR3 DNA sequence: TGCGCCAGCAGCCCACATAGCGGGAGGGCCGCTTACGAGCAGTACTTC. The chain joins TRBV4-1 to TRBJ2-7; 11 nucleotides match TRBD2. Germline CDR1 MGHRA, CDR2 YSYEKL. J lost 4 bases, V lost 4 bases, and 9 bases had no gene match. This CDR3 is 16 amino acids long.

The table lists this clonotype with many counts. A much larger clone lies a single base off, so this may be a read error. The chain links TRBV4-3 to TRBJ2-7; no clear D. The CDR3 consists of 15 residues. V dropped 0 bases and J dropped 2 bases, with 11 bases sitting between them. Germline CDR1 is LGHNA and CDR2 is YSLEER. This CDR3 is CASSQEFAAAYEQYF. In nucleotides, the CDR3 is TGCGCCAGCAGCCAAGAATTTGCCGCTGCCTACGAGCAGTACTTC.

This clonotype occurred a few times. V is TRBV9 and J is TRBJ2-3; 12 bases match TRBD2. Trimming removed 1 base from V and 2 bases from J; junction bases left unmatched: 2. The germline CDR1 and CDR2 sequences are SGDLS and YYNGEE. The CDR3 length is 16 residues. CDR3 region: CASSVSSGRVTDTQYF. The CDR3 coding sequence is TGTGCCAGCAGCGTATCTAGCGGGAGGGTCACAGATACGCAGTATTTT.

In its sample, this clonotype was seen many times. CDR3 bases: TGCGCCAGCAGCTTGGTGGTAGGACTAGCGGGAGCGGGTGAGCAGTACTTC. Its protein is CASSLVVGLAGAGEQYF. The V gene is TRBV5-1, the J gene TRBJ2-7, with 13 bases that match TRBD2. CDR1 SGHRS and CDR2 YFSETQ come from the germline V gene. With 0 bases clipped from V and 7 bases from J, the junction kept 10 bases outside the gene matches. The CDR3 extends over 17 amino acids.

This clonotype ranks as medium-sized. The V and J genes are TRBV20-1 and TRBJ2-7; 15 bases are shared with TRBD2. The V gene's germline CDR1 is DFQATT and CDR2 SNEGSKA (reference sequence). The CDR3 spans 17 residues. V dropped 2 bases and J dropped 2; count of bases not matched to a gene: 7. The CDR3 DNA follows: TGCAGTGCTAGACAATGGACTAGCGGGAGGGCCGCCTACGAGCAGTACTTC. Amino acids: CSARQWTSGRAAYEQYF.

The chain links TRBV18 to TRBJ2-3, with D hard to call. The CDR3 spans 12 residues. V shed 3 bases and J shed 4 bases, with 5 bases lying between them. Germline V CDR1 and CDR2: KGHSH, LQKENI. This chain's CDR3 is CASSPRADTQYF. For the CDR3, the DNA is TGTGCCAGCTCACCGAGAGCAGATACGCAGTATTTT.

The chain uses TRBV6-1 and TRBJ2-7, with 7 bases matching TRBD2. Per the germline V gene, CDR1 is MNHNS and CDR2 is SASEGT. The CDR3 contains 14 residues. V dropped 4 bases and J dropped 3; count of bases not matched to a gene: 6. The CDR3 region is CASSGASGVYEQYF. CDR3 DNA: TGTGCCAGCAGTGGGGCTAGCGGAGTCTACGAGCAGTACTTC.

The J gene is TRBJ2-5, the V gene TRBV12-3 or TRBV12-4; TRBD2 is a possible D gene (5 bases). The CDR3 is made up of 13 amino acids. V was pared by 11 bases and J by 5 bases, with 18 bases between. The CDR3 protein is CASRGNTGETQYF. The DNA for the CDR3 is TGTGCCTCGAGAGGGAACACCGGGGAGACCCAGTACTTC.

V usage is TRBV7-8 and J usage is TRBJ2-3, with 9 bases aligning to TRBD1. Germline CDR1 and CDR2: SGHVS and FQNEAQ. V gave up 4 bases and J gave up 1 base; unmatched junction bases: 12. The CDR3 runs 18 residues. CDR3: CASSSGTGFVSRTDTQYF. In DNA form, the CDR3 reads TGTGCCAGCAGCTCCGGGACAGGGTTTGTCTCTCGCACAGATACGCAGTATTTT.

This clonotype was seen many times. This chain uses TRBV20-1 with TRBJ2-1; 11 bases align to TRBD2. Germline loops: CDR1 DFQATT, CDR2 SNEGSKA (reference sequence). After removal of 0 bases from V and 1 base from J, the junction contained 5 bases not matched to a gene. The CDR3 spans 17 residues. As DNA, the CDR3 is TGCAGTGCTAGAGACTATAGCGGGAGGGTTTCCTACAATGAGCAGTTCTTC. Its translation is CSARDYSGRVSYNEQFF.

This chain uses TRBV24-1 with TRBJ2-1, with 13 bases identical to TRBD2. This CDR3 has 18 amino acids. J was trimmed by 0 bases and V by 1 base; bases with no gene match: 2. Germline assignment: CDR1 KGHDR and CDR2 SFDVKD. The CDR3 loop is CATSDLGTSGASYNEQFF. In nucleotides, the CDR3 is TGTGCCACCAGTGATTTAGGGACTAGCGGGGCCTCCTACAATGAGCAGTTCTTC.

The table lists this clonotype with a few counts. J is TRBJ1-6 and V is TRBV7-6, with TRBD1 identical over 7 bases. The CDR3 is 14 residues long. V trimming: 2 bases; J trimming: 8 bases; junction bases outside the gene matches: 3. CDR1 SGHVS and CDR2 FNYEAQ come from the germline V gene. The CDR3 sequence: CASSLRQGDSPLHF. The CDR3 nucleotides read TGTGCCAGCAGCTTAAGACAGGGTGATTCACCCCTCCACTTT.

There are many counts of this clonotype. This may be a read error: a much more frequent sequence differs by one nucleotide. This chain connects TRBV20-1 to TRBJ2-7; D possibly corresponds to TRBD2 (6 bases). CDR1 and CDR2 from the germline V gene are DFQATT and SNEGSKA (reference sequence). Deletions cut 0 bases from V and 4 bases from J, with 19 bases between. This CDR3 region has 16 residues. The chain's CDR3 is CSARDERAGTVYEQYF. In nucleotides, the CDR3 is TGCAGTGCTAGAGACGAGCGGGCAGGAACGGTATACGAGCAGTACTTC.

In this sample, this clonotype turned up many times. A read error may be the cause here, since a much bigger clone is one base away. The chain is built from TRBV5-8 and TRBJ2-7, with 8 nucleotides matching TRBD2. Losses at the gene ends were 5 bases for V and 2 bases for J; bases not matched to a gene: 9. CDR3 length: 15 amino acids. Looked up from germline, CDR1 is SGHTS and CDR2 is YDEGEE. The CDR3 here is CASSISGASAYEQYF. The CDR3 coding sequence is TGTGCCAGCAGTATTAGCGGGGCGAGCGCCTACGAGCAGTACTTC.

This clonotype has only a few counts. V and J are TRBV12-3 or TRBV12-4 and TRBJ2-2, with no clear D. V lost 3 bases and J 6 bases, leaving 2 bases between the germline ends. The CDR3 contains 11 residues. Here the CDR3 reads CASSFPGELFF. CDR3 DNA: TGTGCCAGCAGTTTTCCCGGGGAGCTGTTTTTT.

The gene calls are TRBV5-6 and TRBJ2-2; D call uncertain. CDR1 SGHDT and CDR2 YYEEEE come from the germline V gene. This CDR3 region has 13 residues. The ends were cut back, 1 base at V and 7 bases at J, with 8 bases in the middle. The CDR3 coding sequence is TGTGCCAGCAGCTTGACCGCTAGCGGGGAGCTGTTTTTT. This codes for CASSLTASGELFF.

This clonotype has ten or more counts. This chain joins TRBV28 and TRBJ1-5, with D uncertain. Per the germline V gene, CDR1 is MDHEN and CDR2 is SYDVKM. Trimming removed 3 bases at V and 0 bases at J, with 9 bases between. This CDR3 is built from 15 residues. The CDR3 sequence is CASSFEGNSNQPQHF. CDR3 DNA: TGTGCCAGCAGTTTTGAGGGCAATAGCAATCAGCCCCAGCATTTT.

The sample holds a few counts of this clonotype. CDR3 sequence: CSARDQQGIYEQYF. The CDR3 bases are TGCAGTGCTAGAGATCAACAGGGCATTTACGAGCAGTACTTC. This chain joins TRBV20-1 and TRBJ2-7; a possible D gene is TRBD1 (6 bases). The germline CDR1 and CDR2 sequences are DFQATT and SNEGSKA (reference sequence). The CDR3 totals 14 residues. Deletions cut 0 bases from V and 4 bases from J, with 13 bases between.

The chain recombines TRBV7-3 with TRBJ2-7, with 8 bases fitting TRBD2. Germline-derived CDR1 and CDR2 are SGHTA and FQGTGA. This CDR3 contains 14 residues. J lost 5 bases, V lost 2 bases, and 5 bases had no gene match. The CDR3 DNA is TGTGCCAGCAGCTTAGGAGCGGGAGCCCACGAGCAGTACTTC. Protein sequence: CASSLGAGAHEQYF.

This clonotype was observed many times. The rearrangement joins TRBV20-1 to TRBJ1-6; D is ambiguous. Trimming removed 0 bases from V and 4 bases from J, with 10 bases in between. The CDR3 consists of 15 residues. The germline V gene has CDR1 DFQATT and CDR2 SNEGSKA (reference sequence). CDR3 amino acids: CSARDPQLYNSPLHF. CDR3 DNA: TGCAGTGCTAGAGACCCGCAGCTGTATAATTCACCCCTCCACTTT.

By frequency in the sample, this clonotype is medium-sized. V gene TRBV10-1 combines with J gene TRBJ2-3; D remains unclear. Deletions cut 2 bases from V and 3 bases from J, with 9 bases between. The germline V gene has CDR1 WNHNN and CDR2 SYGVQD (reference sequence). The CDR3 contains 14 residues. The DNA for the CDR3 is TGCGCCAGCAGTGAGAGGCGTGGGACAGATACGCAGTATTTT. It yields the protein CASSERRGTDTQYF.

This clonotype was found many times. CDR3 coding DNA: TGCAGTGCTAGAGGGCAGGGGGACACCGGGGAGCTGTTTTTT. Protein: CSARGQGDTGELFF. The chain couples TRBV20-1 to TRBJ2-2; 7 bases are a match to TRBD1. Trimming at V came to 1 base and at J to 3 bases, leaving 2 bases not matched to a gene. CDR3 length: 14 residues. The germline V gene has CDR1 DFQATT and CDR2 SNEGSKA (reference sequence).

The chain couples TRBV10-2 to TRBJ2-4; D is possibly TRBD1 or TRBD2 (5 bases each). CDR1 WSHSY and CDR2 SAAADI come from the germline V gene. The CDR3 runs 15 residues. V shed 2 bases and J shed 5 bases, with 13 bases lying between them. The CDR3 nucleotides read TGCGCCAGCAGTGAGCTCTGGCAGGGAGAAAACATTCAGTACTTC. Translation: CASSELWQGENIQYF.